This is a list of T cell receptor beta chains from one sample in a study of Graves' ophthalmopathy and Graves' hyperthyroidism. TCRdb fed the multiplex PCR reads into MiXCR, producing one record per CDR3 protein. The sample holds fewer than 400,000 distinct CDR3 sequences, about a sixth seen once. Material: peripheral blood. The receptors were gathered from a woman aged 18-29 years with Graves' ophthalmopathy. CDR3s include the opening cysteine and the closing phenylalanine or tryptophan. The D gene is left open where the match is weak. A row's size may be missing; if present it is once, few, many or a size class.

v_gene	d_gene	len	abundance	j_gene	CDR3aa	CDR3nt
TRBV5-5	TRBD1	13	many	TRBJ1-2	CASSPDRVVGYTF	TGTGCCAGCAGCCCGGACAGGGTAGTGGGCTACACCTTC
TRBV12-3/TRBV12-4	.	14	many	TRBJ1-1	CASLYRRGNTEAFF	TGTGCCAGCCTCTACCGGAGGGGGAACACTGAAGCTTTCTTT
TRBV7-8	.	13	many	TRBJ1-1	CASAEGGRTEAFF	TGTGCCAGCGCCGAAGGGGGAAGGACTGAAGCTTTCTTT
TRBV6-1	.	16	many	TRBJ2-7	CASSGGTLGFGYEQYF	TGTGCCAGCAGTGGGGGAACACTAGGATTTGGTTACGAGCAGTACTTC
TRBV6-2/TRBV6-3	.	15	many	TRBJ2-2	CASSLSRPQSGELFF	TGTGCCAGCAGCCTTTCTCGGCCACAGTCCGGGGAGCTGTTTTTT
TRBV13	.	13	.	TRBJ2-5	CASSRPSVETQYF	TGTGCCAGCAGCCGCCCTTCCGTGGAGACCCAGTACTTC
TRBV29-1	TRBD1	14	many	TRBJ1-2	CSVDQAGGSYGYTF	TGCAGCGTTGATCAGGCAGGGGGCTCCTATGGCTACACCTTC
TRBV10-1	.	16	many	TRBJ1-1	CASSESQDTADTEAFF	TGCGCCAGCAGTGAGTCACAGGACACGGCGGACACTGAAGCTTTCTTT
TRBV12-3/TRBV12-4	.	15	many	TRBJ1-5	CASSLEGRGKSAQHF	TGTGCCAGCAGTTTAGAGGGTAGGGGCAAGTCAGCCCAGCATTTT
TRBV6-2/TRBV6-3	.	15	.	TRBJ2-7	CASQDFGGSSYEQYF	TGTGCCAGCCAAGATTTCGGCGGTAGCTCCTACGAGCAGTACTTC
TRBV9	.	11	many	TRBJ1-1	CASSVGRGLRF	TGTGCCAGCAGCGTAGGCCGTGGCCTCCGCTTT
TRBV2	.	12	many	TRBJ1-1	CARDGEKTEAFF	TGTGCCAGAGACGGGGAGAAAACTGAAGCTTTCTTT
TRBV20-1	TRBD1	14	many	TRBJ2-7	CSARSGTGIHEQYF	TGCAGTGCCAGATCCGGGACAGGGATCCACGAGCAGTACTTC
TRBV7-2	.	16	many	TRBJ1-1	CASREGPGNMNTEAFF	TGTGCCAGCAGGGAGGGACCCGGGAACATGAACACTGAAGCTTTCTTT
TRBV6-1	.	12	.	TRBJ1-1	CASSGASQEAFF	TGTGCCAGCAGTGGAGCCAGCCAAGAAGCTTTCTTT
TRBV6-5	.	16	many	TRBJ1-6	CASSYSGTPNNSPLHF	TGTGCCAGCAGTTACTCGGGGACACCCAATAATTCACCCCTCCACTTT
TRBV28	TRBD1	16	many	TRBJ1-1	CASSPWTGGRNTEAFF	TGTGCCAGCAGCCCATGGACAGGGGGGAGGAACACTGAAGCTTTCTTT
TRBV28	.	16	many	TRBJ2-7	CASSSTGTRSSYEQYF	TGTGCCAGCAGTTCTACCGGGACCCGGAGCTCCTACGAGCAGTACTTC